The entry below gives a single T cell receptor beta chain sequence along with its context. This clonotype is medium-sized (0.01 to 0.1%) by frequency; its count is not recorded. Its specific antigen is unknown. Via the germline V gene (reference sequence), CDR1 is MNHEY and CDR2 SMNVEV. From the cysteine through the phenylalanine, the CDR3 covers 11 amino acids. Only the protein sequence is given. The instrument was a NextSeq 550. The Human TCR Profiling Kit (MiLaboratory) was used to make UMI-labeled 5' RACE TRB cDNA libraries. cDNA synthesis used the entire amount of extracted RNA, and PCR amplification then used the entire amount of cDNA produced. The libraries were made side by side, with each library going through the same number of PCR cycles. The study's own analysis went as follows. About 54,000 +/- 9,700 unique UMI-labeled TRB cDNA molecules per library were extracted with MIGEC and MiXCR, with at least two reads per UMI required. An average of roughly 40,000 +/- 10,000 functional in-frame TRB CDR3 nucleotide clonotypes without stop codons was found per library. After downsampling to 5000 UMI-labeled TRB molecules per sample, diversity metrics such as normalized Shannon-Wiener and Chao1 were calculated in VDJtools. Clonotype-size-weighted physicochemical properties of the central five CDR3 residues (interaction energy, strength, volume and Kidera factor 4) were computed in VDJtools. Each entry corresponds to one CDR3 protein sequence from reads that TCRdb reprocessed, and DNA is not given. It is TCRdb's table, rather than the study itself, that gives the V and J calls and clone size. The sample has 5,500 to 6,000 distinct CDR3 sequences on record. Of the sample, 1.7% falls within the top ten clones.

For each CD8+ T cell subset, flow sorting was done in triplicate, and 300,000 to 350,000 cells per subset went directly into RLT lysis buffer. To keep memory contaminants out, a stringent definition of naive CD8+ T cells was applied: CD45RO-CCR7+CD27+CD95-. Using standard density gradient centrifugation, peripheral blood mononuclear cells were isolated from buffy coats. Naive CXCR3-negative and CXCR3-positive CD8+ T cells were flow-sorted on a FACSAria III. Total RNA was extracted from sorted cells using an RNeasy Mini Kit. These data belong to a study of CXCR3-negative and CXCR3-positive naive CD8 T cells (dated by TCRdb to about 2019). For the study in its entirety: In total, about 135 million TRB reads were obtained, which works out to roughly 1.5 +/- 0.3 million reads per library. Diversity and physicochemical repertoire analyses were performed on about a dozen donors pooled from two independent experiments. For the TRBV-TRBJ cluster analysis, the naive subsets came from 5 or 6 donors, while the memory cells came from 3 donors.

On the study overall, not on this receptor specifically: Freshly isolated PBMCs were used for most assays because CXCR3 expression went down partially after cryopreservation. Compared with CXCR3-negative naive cells, CXCR3-positive naive cells had TRB CDR3s with higher hydrophobicity (lower Kidera factor 4), lower energy, and higher strength and volume indices. Because surface CD5, which is linked to self-reactivity in mice, was comparable between the naive subsets, TCR interaction strength was also inferred from the physicochemical properties of TRB CDR3s. Repertoire diversity was comparably high in both naive subsets but much lower in memory CD8+ T cells. Similar TRBV-TRBJ usage was shown by naive CXCR3-negative and CXCR3-positive cells from the same donor, whereas distinct patterns were shown by memory cells.

The TCR comes from a human donor in good health. Some clones in this sample may be carry-over from other donors' samples. The receptor chain draws on TRBV27 and TRBJ1-1. The material sequenced was naive CXCR3- CD8+ T cells from blood. In the paper's terms, the cell subset or site label means: CD45RO-CCR7+CD27+CD95- naive CD8+ T cells lacking CXCR3 (TNR3-). The CDR3 region reads CATAGPTEAFF.